The clone carrying this T cell receptor (beta chain) was picked up one time. This table comes from immunoSEQ multiplex PCR, and its TCRdb copy is limited to in-frame clones, with some not included. The data show under 50,000 clones, 80% to 90% seen once. This entry is derived from a study of blood T cell repertoires in COVID-19. In germline, CDR1 is MNHEY, CDR2 SVGAGI. The CDR3 extends over 15 amino acids. The trim removed 4 bases at V and 1 base at J, leaving 7 bases unmatched. The chain joins TRBV6-5 to TRBJ2-7, with TRBD1 matching 7 bases. The clonotype originates from a man between 70 and 80 years old with active COVID-19. The sequencing sample was made of peripheral blood. CDR3 DNA: TGTGCCAGCAGTTCTCTCGGGACAGCTTCCTACGAGCAGTACTTC. Its translation: CASSSLGTASYEQYF.